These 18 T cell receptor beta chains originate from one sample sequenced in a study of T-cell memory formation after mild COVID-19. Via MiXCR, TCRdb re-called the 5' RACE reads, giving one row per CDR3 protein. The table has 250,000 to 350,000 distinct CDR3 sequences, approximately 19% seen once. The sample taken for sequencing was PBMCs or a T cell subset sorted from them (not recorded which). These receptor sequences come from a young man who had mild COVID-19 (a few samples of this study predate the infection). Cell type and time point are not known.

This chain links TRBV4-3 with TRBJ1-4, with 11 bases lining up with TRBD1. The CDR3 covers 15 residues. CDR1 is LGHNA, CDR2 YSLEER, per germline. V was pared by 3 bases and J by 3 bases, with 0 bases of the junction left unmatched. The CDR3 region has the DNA TGCGCCAGCAGCCAGGGACAGGGGGCTAATGAAAAACTGTTTTTT. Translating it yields CASSQGQGANEKLFF.

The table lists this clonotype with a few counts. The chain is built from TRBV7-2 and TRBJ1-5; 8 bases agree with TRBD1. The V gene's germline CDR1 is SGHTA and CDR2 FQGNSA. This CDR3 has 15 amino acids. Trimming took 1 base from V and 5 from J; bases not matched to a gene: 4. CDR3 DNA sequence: TGTGCCAGCAGCTTAGACAGGGGGAACTATCAGCCCCAGCATTTT. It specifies CASSLDRGNYQPQHF. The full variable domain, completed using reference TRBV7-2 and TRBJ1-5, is GAGVSQSPSNKVTEKGKDVELRCDPISGHTALYWYRQSLGQGLEFLIYFQGNSAPDKSGLPSDRFSAERTGGSVSTLTIQRTQQEDSAVYLCASSLDRGNYQPQHFGDGTRLSIL.

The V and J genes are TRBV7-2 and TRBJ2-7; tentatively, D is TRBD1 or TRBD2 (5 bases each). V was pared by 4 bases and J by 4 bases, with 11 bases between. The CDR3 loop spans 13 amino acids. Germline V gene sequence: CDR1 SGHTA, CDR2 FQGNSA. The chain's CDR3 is CASSSSREYEQYV. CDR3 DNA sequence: TGTGCCAGCAGCTCATCCAGGGAGTACGAGCAGTACGTC.

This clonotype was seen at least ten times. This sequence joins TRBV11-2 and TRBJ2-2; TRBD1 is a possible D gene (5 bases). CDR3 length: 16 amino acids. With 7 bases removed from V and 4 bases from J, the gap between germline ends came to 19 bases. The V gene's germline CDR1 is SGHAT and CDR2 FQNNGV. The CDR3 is CASNQGGQELTGELFF. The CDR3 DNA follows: TGTGCCAGCAACCAGGGTGGGCAGGAGCTCACCGGGGAGCTGTTTTTT.

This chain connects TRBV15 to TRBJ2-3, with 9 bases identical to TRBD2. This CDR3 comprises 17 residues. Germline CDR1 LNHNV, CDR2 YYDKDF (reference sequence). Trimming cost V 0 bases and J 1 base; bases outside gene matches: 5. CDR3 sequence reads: CATSRDRPSGGTDTQYF. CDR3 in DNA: TGTGCCACCAGCAGAGATCGACCTAGCGGGGGCACAGATACGCAGTATTTT.

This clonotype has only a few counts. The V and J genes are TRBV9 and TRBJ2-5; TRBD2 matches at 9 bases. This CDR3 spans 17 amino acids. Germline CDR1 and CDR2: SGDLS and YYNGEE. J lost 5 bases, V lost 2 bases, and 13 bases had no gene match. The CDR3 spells CASSVGSGGRFEETQYF. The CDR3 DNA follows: TGTGCCAGCAGCGTCGGCAGCGGGGGGCGATTCGAGGAGACCCAGTACTTC.

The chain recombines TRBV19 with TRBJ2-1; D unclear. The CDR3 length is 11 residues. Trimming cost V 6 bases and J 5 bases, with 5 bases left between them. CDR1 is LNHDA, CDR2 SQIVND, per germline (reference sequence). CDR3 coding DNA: TGTGCCAGTAGGGGCAACAATGAGCAGTTCTTC. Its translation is CASRGNNEQFF.

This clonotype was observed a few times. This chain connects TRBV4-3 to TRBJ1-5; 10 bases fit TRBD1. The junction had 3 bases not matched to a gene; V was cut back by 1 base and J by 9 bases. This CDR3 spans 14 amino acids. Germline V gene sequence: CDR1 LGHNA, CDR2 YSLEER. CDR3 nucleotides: TGCGCCAGCAGCCAAGCGGACAGGGGGTGGCCCCAGCATTTT. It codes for CASSQADRGWPQHF.

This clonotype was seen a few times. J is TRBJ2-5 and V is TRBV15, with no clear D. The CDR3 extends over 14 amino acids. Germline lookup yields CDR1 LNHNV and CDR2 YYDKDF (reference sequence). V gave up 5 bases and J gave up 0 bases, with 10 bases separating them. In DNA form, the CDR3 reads TGTGCCACCAGCCCACACGGGTACCAAGAGACCCAGTACTTC. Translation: CATSPHGYQETQYF.

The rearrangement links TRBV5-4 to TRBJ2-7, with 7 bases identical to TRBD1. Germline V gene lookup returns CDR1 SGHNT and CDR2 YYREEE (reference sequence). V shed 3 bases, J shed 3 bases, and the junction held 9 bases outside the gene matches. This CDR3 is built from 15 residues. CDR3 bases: TGTGCCAGCAGCTCCCGACAGGGATTCTTCTACGAGCAGTACTTC. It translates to CASSSRQGFFYEQYF.

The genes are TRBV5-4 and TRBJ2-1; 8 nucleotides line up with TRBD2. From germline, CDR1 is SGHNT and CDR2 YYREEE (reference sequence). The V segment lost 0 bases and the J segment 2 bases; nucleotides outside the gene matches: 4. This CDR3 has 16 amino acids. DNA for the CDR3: TGTGCCAGCAGCTTGGTCGGGGGGGCCCCCTACAATGAGCAGTTCTTC. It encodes CASSLVGGAPYNEQFF.

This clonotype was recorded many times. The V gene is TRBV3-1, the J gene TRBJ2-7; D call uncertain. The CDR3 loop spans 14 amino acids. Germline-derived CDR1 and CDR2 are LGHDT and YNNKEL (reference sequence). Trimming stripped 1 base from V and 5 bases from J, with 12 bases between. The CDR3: CASSQASNSHEQYF. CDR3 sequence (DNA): TGTGCCAGCAGCCAAGCTAGTAATTCCCACGAGCAGTACTTC.

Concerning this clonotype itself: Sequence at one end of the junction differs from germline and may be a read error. CDR3 sequence reads: CASSEVWFLRF. CDR3 sequence (DNA): TGTGCCAGCAGTGAAGTTTGGTTCCTCCGCTTT. The chain has TRBV6-1 and TRBJ1-6; no definite D call. The length of the CDR3 is 11 residues. The germline gives CDR1 MNHNS, CDR2 SASEGT.

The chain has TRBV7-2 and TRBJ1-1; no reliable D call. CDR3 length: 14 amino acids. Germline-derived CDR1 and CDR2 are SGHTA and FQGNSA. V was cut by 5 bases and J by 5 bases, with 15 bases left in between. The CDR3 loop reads CASSLQNVGTEAFF. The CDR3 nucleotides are TGTGCCAGCAGCCTACAGAATGTCGGTACTGAAGCTTTCTTT.

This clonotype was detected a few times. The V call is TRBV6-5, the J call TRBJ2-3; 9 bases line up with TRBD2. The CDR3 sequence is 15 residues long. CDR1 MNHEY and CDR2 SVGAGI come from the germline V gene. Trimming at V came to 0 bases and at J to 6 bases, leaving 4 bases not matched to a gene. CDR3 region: CASSYSGLAADTQYF. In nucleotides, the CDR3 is TGTGCCAGCAGTTACTCGGGACTAGCAGCCGATACGCAGTATTTT.

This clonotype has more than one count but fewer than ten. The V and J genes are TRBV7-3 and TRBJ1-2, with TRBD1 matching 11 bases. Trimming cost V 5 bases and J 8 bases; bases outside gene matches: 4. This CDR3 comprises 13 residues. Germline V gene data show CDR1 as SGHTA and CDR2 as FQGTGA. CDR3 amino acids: CASSPRTGGGYTF. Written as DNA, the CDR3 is TGTGCCAGCAGCCCTCGGACAGGGGGCGGCTACACCTTC. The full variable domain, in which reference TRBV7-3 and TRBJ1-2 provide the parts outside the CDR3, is GAGVSQTPSNKVTEKGKYVELRCDPISGHTALYWYRQSLGQGPEFLIYFQGTGAADDSGLPNDRFFAVRPEGSVSTLKIQRTERGDSAVYLCASSPRTGGGYTFGSGTRLTVV.

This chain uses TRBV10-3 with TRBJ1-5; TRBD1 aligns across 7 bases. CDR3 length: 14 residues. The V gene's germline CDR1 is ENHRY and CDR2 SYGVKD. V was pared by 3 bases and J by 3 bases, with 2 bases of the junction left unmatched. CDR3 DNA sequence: TGTGCCATCAGTGAAGGGGGCCTCAATCAGCCCCAGCATTTT. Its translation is CAISEGGLNQPQHF.

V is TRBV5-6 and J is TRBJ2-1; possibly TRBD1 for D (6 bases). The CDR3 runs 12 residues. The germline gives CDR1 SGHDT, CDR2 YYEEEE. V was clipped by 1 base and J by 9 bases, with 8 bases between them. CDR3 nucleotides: TGTGCCAGCAGCTTGACCAGGGGTGAGCAGTTCTTC. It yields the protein CASSLTRGEQFF.